This TCR beta chain was identified in a study of blood T cell repertoires in COVID-19. Overall study context: Samples taken during acute and convalescent COVID-19 were collected in the United States, Italy and Spain. T cells, B-cell-depleted T cells, or PBMCs provided the cDNA or gDNA that served as material.

Study processing details: Amplification with reference gene primers provided the estimates of nucleated cell counts. Profiled with immunoSEQ multiplex PCR; TCRdb holds only in-frame clones, not every one. The V and J calls and clone size come from that table; D and trimming were worked out from the DNA. The sample holds about 59,000 clones, 60% to 85% seen once. Germline V lookup: CDR1 SEHNR, CDR2 FQNEAQ (reference sequence). There are 18 residues in the CDR3. V was shortened by 1 base and J by 10 bases, with 26 bases between the two germline ends. The chain recombines TRBV7-9 with TRBJ2-1, with D perhaps matching TRBD2 (7 bases). Sample: peripheral blood. The TCR originated in a man in his sixties with acute or convalescent COVID-19. CDR3 sequence (DNA): TGTGCCAGCAGCTTAGGATGGTCGGGGGGCCGGAGTGAGGGAGAGCAGTTCTTC. Translation: CASSLGWSGGRSEGEQFF.